This is a list of T cell receptor beta chains from one sample in a study of cytomegalovirus exposure and HLA in healthy donors. The protocol was immunoSEQ multiplex PCR, while the TCRdb copy is restricted to in-frame clones and leaves out a portion. The table lists more than 200,000 clones, more than 75% of them singletons. Source material: PBMCs. These receptors all stem from a middle-aged man in good health and CMV-seropositive. The CDR3 runs from the conserved cysteine through the conserved F or W.

CDR3: CASSLIRGQETQYF
V: TRBV11-2
J: TRBJ2-5

CDR3: CASSGARSTGELFF
V: TRBV2
J: TRBJ2-2

CDR3: CASSQFDRVATYEQYF
V: TRBV5-6
J: TRBJ2-7

CDR3: CASSLVAGVEAFF
V: TRBV5-1
J: TRBJ1-1

CDR3: CASSLRGNGYTF
V: TRBV5-4
J: TRBJ1-2

CDR3: CASSPRQYF
V: TRBV6-1
J: TRBJ2-7

CDR3: CASSPPNSKNTEAFF
V: TRBV18
J: TRBJ1-1

CDR3: CASSQEAATASSYEQYF
V: TRBV4-1
J: TRBJ2-7

CDR3: CATQLAGVPNEQFF
V: TRBV19
J: TRBJ2-1

CDR3: CASSFLMLREGPYNEQFF
V: TRBV7-9
J: TRBJ2-1

CDR3: CASSRLETGTSTDTQYF
V: TRBV7-9
J: TRBJ2-3

CDR3: CASSHSGFGNEQFF
V: TRBV9
J: TRBJ2-1

CDR3: CASSPLRSIRDEQFF
V: TRBV13
J: TRBJ2-1

CDR3: CATTLRQGCGYTF
V: TRBV15
J: TRBJ1-2

CDR3: CASSERISSGANVLTF
V: TRBV7-2
J: TRBJ2-6

CDR3: CASSLEGRAYGYTF
V: TRBV7-9
J: TRBJ1-2

CDR3: CASSPTSGTLGGQFF
V: TRBV5-1
J: TRBJ2-1

CDR3: CAWSFGSTDTQYF
V: TRBV30
J: TRBJ2-3

CDR3: CASSETGGGQPQHF
V: TRBV6-1
J: TRBJ1-5